Listed below are T cell receptor beta chains from one sample, sequenced in a study of human T cells and chemical hapten exposure. TCRdb fed the RACE reads into MiXCR, producing one record per CDR3 protein. The sample yields about 260,000 distinct CDR3 sequences, approximately 8.6% seen once. This specimen consisted of whole blood, obtained in connection with sensitization to the hapten diphenylcyclopropenone (DPC). These receptors were taken from a woman in her thirties or forties with alopecia areata. Some clones in this sample may be carry-over from other donors' samples. CDR3s include the opening cysteine and the closing phenylalanine or tryptophan. The D gene is left open where the match is weak. Only some rows state a clone size, as once, few, many or a class for expanded clones.

abundance: few
j_gene: TRBJ2-2
d_gene: .
v_gene: TRBV11-2
CDR3aa: CASRQAGVITGELFF
CDR3nt: TGTGCCAGCAGACAAGCAGGTGTCATCACCGGGGAGCTGTTTTTT

abundance: few
j_gene: TRBJ2-5
d_gene: TRBD2
v_gene: TRBV12-3/TRBV12-4
CDR3aa: CASRQGLAGGPRETQYF
CDR3nt: TGTGCCAGCAGGCAGGGACTAGCGGGAGGCCCAAGAGAGACCCAGTACTTC

abundance: .
j_gene: TRBJ2-7
d_gene: TRBD1
v_gene: TRBV28
CDR3aa: CASSLWTGGRHEQYF
CDR3nt: TGTGCCAGCAGTTTATGGACAGGGGGCCGACACGAGCAGTACTTC

abundance: many
j_gene: TRBJ2-5
d_gene: TRBD1
v_gene: TRBV10-3
CDR3aa: CAISDRGYQETQYF
CDR3nt: TGTGCCATCAGTGACAGGGGGTACCAAGAGACCCAGTACTTC

abundance: few
j_gene: TRBJ2-5
d_gene: .
v_gene: TRBV7-2
CDR3aa: CASSIGPLRETQYF
CDR3nt: TGTGCCAGCAGCATCGGTCCCCTGCGGGAGACCCAGTACTTC

abundance: once
j_gene: TRBJ2-1
d_gene: TRBD2
v_gene: TRBV29-1
CDR3aa: CSAGLAGNNEQFF
CDR3nt: TGCAGCGCTGGACTAGCGGGTAATAATGAGCAGTTCTTC

abundance: .
j_gene: TRBJ2-2
d_gene: .
v_gene: TRBV20-1
CDR3aa: CSARDYASGTLNTGELFF
CDR3nt: TGCAGTGCTAGAGATTACGCCTCAGGGACTCTCAACACCGGGGAGCTGTTTTTT

abundance: .
j_gene: TRBJ1-6
d_gene: .
v_gene: TRBV20-1
CDR3aa: CSAVRDPSGYSPLHF
CDR3nt: TGCAGTGCTGTCCGGGACCCTTCTGGCTATTCACCCCTCCACTTT

abundance: few
j_gene: TRBJ2-1
d_gene: TRBD2
v_gene: TRBV24-1
CDR3aa: CATSDPGLAGVQFF
CDR3nt: TGTGCCACCAGTGACCCAGGACTAGCGGGAGTTCAGTTCTTC

abundance: few
j_gene: TRBJ2-3
d_gene: TRBD1
v_gene: TRBV6-7
CDR3aa: CASSTIQGVADTQYF
CDR3nt: TGTGCCAGCAGTACGATCCAGGGGGTGGCAGATACGCAGTATTTT

abundance: .
j_gene: TRBJ1-6
d_gene: .
v_gene: TRBV12-3/TRBV12-4
CDR3aa: CASSSQMILALHF
CDR3nt: TGTGCCAGCAGCTCTCAGATGATTCTGGCCCTCCACTTT

abundance: .
j_gene: TRBJ1-2
d_gene: .
v_gene: TRBV20-1
CDR3aa: CSQIRGYGYTF
CDR3nt: TGCAGCCAGATTAGGGGTTATGGCTACACCTTC

abundance: .
j_gene: TRBJ2-7
d_gene: .
v_gene: TRBV6-2/TRBV6-3
CDR3aa: CASSQWDNTYEQYF
CDR3nt: TGTGCCAGCAGTCAGTGGGACAATACCTACGAGCAGTACTTC

abundance: .
j_gene: TRBJ2-5
d_gene: TRBD2
v_gene: TRBV2
CDR3aa: CASIRGSGYQETQYF
CDR3nt: TGTGCCAGCATTCGAGGTAGCGGGTACCAAGAGACCCAGTACTTC

abundance: .
j_gene: TRBJ2-7
d_gene: .
v_gene: TRBV28
CDR3aa: CASSILPGTATYEQYF
CDR3nt: TGTGCCAGCAGTATCCTGCCGGGCACAGCAACCTACGAGCAGTACTTC

abundance: many
j_gene: TRBJ2-1
d_gene: .
v_gene: TRBV6-2/TRBV6-3
CDR3aa: CASSSHNEQFF
CDR3nt: TGTGCCAGCAGTTCCCACAATGAGCAGTTCTTC

abundance: few
j_gene: TRBJ2-5
d_gene: TRBD1
v_gene: TRBV2
CDR3aa: CASTGQQETQYF
CDR3nt: TGTGCCAGTACGGGACAGCAAGAGACCCAGTACTTC

abundance: .
j_gene: TRBJ2-7
d_gene: .
v_gene: TRBV6-5
CDR3aa: CASSKRGGFHEQYF
CDR3nt: TGTGCCAGCAGTAAGCGAGGGGGTTTCCACGAGCAGTACTTC

abundance: .
j_gene: TRBJ2-7
d_gene: TRBD1
v_gene: TRBV4-2
CDR3aa: CASSQGSDRDEQYF
CDR3nt: TGTGCCAGCAGCCAAGGGTCGGACAGGGACGAGCAGTACTTC

abundance: many
j_gene: TRBJ2-7
d_gene: .
v_gene: TRBV21-1
CDR3aa: CASSTTGGYEQYF
CDR3nt: TGTGCCAGCAGCACGACAGGGGGCTACGAGCAGTACTTC

abundance: many
j_gene: TRBJ2-1
d_gene: TRBD2
v_gene: TRBV7-2
CDR3aa: CASSAGGLAGRPNEQFF
CDR3nt: TGTGCCAGCAGCGCCGGGGGACTAGCGGGCCGACCCAATGAGCAGTTCTTC

abundance: .
j_gene: TRBJ2-7
d_gene: TRBD1
v_gene: TRBV20-1
CDR3aa: CSVQPGTGSYEQYF
CDR3nt: TGCAGTGTTCAACCCGGGACAGGGTCCTACGAGCAGTACTTC

abundance: many
j_gene: TRBJ2-5
d_gene: .
v_gene: TRBV7-2
CDR3aa: CASSFTQGGETQYF
CDR3nt: TGTGCCAGCAGCTTCACACAGGGAGGAGAGACCCAGTACTTC

abundance: many
j_gene: TRBJ2-7
d_gene: .
v_gene: TRBV5-1
CDR3aa: CASSLAGGGINHEQYF
CDR3nt: TGCGCCAGCAGCTTGGCCGGAGGAGGGATTAACCACGAGCAGTACTTC

abundance: .
j_gene: TRBJ2-1
d_gene: .
v_gene: TRBV9
CDR3aa: CASSARDQSYNEQFF
CDR3nt: TGTGCCAGCAGCGCGCGGGACCAGTCCTACAATGAGCAGTTCTTC

abundance: few
j_gene: TRBJ1-5
d_gene: .
v_gene: TRBV27
CDR3aa: CASSLSGFEPQHF
CDR3nt: TGTGCCAGCAGTTTATCCGGATTTGAGCCCCAGCATTTT

abundance: .
j_gene: TRBJ2-3
d_gene: .
v_gene: TRBV30
CDR3aa: CAWSVLADTQYF
CDR3nt: TGTGCCTGGAGTGTTTTGGCAGATACGCAGTATTTT

abundance: many
j_gene: TRBJ2-2
d_gene: .
v_gene: TRBV4-2
CDR3aa: CASSQELPVTGELFF
CDR3nt: TGTGCCAGCAGCCAAGAGTTACCGGTCACCGGGGAGCTGTTTTTT

abundance: few
j_gene: TRBJ2-7
d_gene: TRBD1
v_gene: TRBV28
CDR3aa: CASRPSGQGKPYEQYF
CDR3nt: TGTGCCAGCAGACCCTCAGGACAGGGGAAGCCCTACGAGCAGTACTTC

abundance: .
j_gene: TRBJ2-3
d_gene: TRBD2
v_gene: TRBV5-1
CDR3aa: CASSLWAGGPRTDTQYF
CDR3nt: TGCGCCAGCAGCTTGTGGGCGGGAGGGCCCCGAACAGATACGCAGTATTTT

abundance: .
j_gene: TRBJ2-7
d_gene: .
v_gene: TRBV7-3
CDR3aa: CASSPQGERASYEQYF
CDR3nt: TGTGCCAGCAGCCCCCAGGGGGAGCGGGCCTCCTACGAGCAGTACTTC

abundance: few
j_gene: TRBJ2-5
d_gene: TRBD1
v_gene: TRBV6-5
CDR3aa: CASRGTAQETQYF
CDR3nt: TGTGCCAGCAGAGGGACAGCCCAAGAGACCCAGTACTTC

abundance: many
j_gene: TRBJ1-3
d_gene: .
v_gene: TRBV7-2
CDR3aa: CASSLEPSSGNTIYF
CDR3nt: TGTGCCAGCAGCTTAGAACCGAGCTCTGGAAACACCATATATTTT

abundance: few
j_gene: TRBJ1-6
d_gene: .
v_gene: TRBV12-3/TRBV12-4
CDR3aa: CASKDLERGFNSPLHF
CDR3nt: TGTGCCAGCAAAGACCTTGAGCGGGGGTTTAATTCACCCCTCCACTTT

abundance: few
j_gene: TRBJ2-7
d_gene: TRBD2
v_gene: TRBV7-6
CDR3aa: CASSLEPLAGDNPHEQYF
CDR3nt: TGTGCCAGCAGCTTAGAGCCCCTAGCGGGAGACAATCCCCACGAGCAGTACTTC

abundance: .
j_gene: TRBJ2-1
d_gene: TRBD2
v_gene: TRBV20-1
CDR3aa: CSAIKLAGESNEQFF
CDR3nt: TGCAGTGCCATAAAACTAGCGGGAGAAAGCAATGAGCAGTTCTTC

abundance: few
j_gene: TRBJ2-2
d_gene: .
v_gene: TRBV5-1
CDR3aa: CASSLLSAWDTGELFF
CDR3nt: TGCGCCAGCAGCTTGCTTAGCGCATGGGACACCGGGGAGCTGTTTTTT

abundance: few
j_gene: TRBJ2-7
d_gene: .
v_gene: TRBV28
CDR3aa: CASSLGGAQSYEQYF
CDR3nt: TGTGCCAGCAGTTTAGGGGGGGCTCAGTCCTACGAGCAGTACTTC

abundance: few
j_gene: TRBJ2-7
d_gene: TRBD1
v_gene: TRBV20-1
CDR3aa: CSADRDAYEQYF
CDR3nt: TGCAGTGCGGACAGGGACGCCTACGAGCAGTACTTC

abundance: few
j_gene: TRBJ2-5
d_gene: .
v_gene: TRBV7-2
CDR3aa: CASSLLGARLQETQYF
CDR3nt: TGTGCCAGCAGCCTTTTAGGAGCCAGGCTCCAAGAGACCCAGTACTTC

abundance: few
j_gene: TRBJ2-6
d_gene: .
v_gene: TRBV3-1
CDR3aa: CASSSYTGANVLTF
CDR3nt: TGTGCCAGCAGCTCGTACACTGGGGCCAACGTCCTGACTTTC

abundance: once
j_gene: TRBJ2-1
d_gene: TRBD1
v_gene: TRBV27
CDR3aa: CASSLWGTGSYNEQFF
CDR3nt: TGTGCCAGCAGTTTATGGGGGACAGGCTCCTACAATGAGCAGTTCTTC

abundance: .
j_gene: TRBJ1-1
d_gene: .
v_gene: TRBV21-1
CDR3aa: CASSKVAYTEAFF
CDR3nt: TGTGCCAGCAGCAAAGTCGCGTACACTGAAGCTTTCTTT

abundance: many
j_gene: TRBJ2-7
d_gene: .
v_gene: TRBV18
CDR3aa: CASSSETGALYEQYF
CDR3nt: TGTGCCAGCTCCTCGGAGACAGGCGCGCTCTACGAGCAGTACTTC

abundance: .
j_gene: TRBJ2-7
d_gene: TRBD2
v_gene: TRBV28
CDR3aa: CASTEGLLTEQYF
CDR3nt: TGTGCCAGCACCGAGGGACTATTGACCGAGCAGTACTTC

abundance: .
j_gene: TRBJ2-1
d_gene: .
v_gene: TRBV7-2
CDR3aa: CASSTVATGIGNEQFF
CDR3nt: TGTGCCAGCTCGACGGTAGCAACCGGAATCGGCAATGAGCAGTTCTTC

abundance: .
j_gene: TRBJ2-7
d_gene: .
v_gene: TRBV20-1
CDR3aa: CSAQTQGPNEQYF
CDR3nt: TGCAGTGCGCAAACTCAGGGACCGAACGAGCAGTACTTC

abundance: .
j_gene: TRBJ2-5
d_gene: .
v_gene: TRBV7-9
CDR3aa: CASSGGIRNGIPETQYF
CDR3nt: TGTGCCAGCAGCGGGGGGATTCGCAACGGGATCCCAGAGACCCAGTACTTC

abundance: .
j_gene: TRBJ2-6
d_gene: .
v_gene: TRBV20-1
CDR3aa: CSASDSGLGANVLTF
CDR3nt: TGCAGTGCTAGCGATTCAGGGCTTGGGGCCAACGTCCTGACTTTC

abundance: .
j_gene: TRBJ1-3
d_gene: .
v_gene: TRBV7-2
CDR3aa: CASSPPGLRGAGNTIYF
CDR3nt: TGTGCCAGCAGCCCACCAGGATTAAGAGGGGCTGGAAACACCATATATTTT

abundance: many
j_gene: TRBJ1-5
d_gene: .
v_gene: TRBV6-5
CDR3aa: CASSYSFQGNQPQHF
CDR3nt: TGTGCCAGCAGTTACTCGTTCCAGGGCAATCAGCCCCAGCATTTT

abundance: .
j_gene: TRBJ1-2
d_gene: TRBD1
v_gene: TRBV28
CDR3aa: CASSLPVGGGGYTF
CDR3nt: TGTGCCAGCAGTTTACCGGTAGGGGGCGGTGGCTACACCTTC

abundance: .
j_gene: TRBJ2-7
d_gene: .
v_gene: TRBV28
CDR3aa: CASSFPLEEQYF
CDR3nt: TGTGCCAGCAGTTTCCCTCTAGAAGAGCAGTACTTC

abundance: .
j_gene: TRBJ2-2
d_gene: TRBD1
v_gene: TRBV20-1
CDR3aa: CSAPTGWTQNTGELFF
CDR3nt: TGCAGTGCTCCGACAGGGTGGACCCAAAACACCGGGGAGCTGTTTTTT